A selection of T cell receptor beta chains follows, all from one sample in a study of T cell changes during pregnancy in multiple sclerosis. Assay used: immunoSEQ multiplex PCR; TCRdb lists only in-frame clones, some missing. Of tens of thousands of clones listed, roughly 85% are singletons. The source material was CD8+ T cells from peripheral blood mononuclear cells, sampled in the first trimester of pregnancy. Receptor source: a female donor in good health, enrolled as a control in a pregnancy study. The CDR3 runs from the conserved cysteine through the conserved F or W. The D gene is left open where the match is weak. Part of the rows lack a size; the others show once, few, many or a class for expanded clones.

j_gene | v_gene | abundance | d_gene | len | CDR3aa | CDR3nt
TRBJ1-1 | TRBV2 | - | - | 16 | CASSEASGGGDTEAFF | TGTGCCAGCAGTGAAGCATCCGGGGGGGGAGACACTGAAGCTTTCTTT
TRBJ1-1 | TRBV19 | - | TRBD1 | 14 | CASRPGQGAIEAFF | TGTGCCAGTAGGCCTGGACAGGGGGCGATTGAAGCTTTCTTT
TRBJ2-2 | TRBV7-9 | once | - | 18 | CARDSYRVGKPNTGELFF | TGTGCCAGAGATTCTTACAGGGTCGGTAAACCGAACACCGGGGAGCTGTTTTTT
TRBJ1-3 | TRBV4-3 | - | - | 16 | CASSQDQNGSGNTIYF | TGCGCCAGCAGCCAAGATCAGAATGGTTCTGGAAACACCATATATTTT
TRBJ2-2 | TRBV9 | - | - | 17 | CASSVAMKGQNTGELFF | TGTGCCAGCAGCGTAGCCATGAAGGGACAGAACACCGGGGAGCTGTTTTTT
TRBJ2-1 | TRBV9 | - | - | 13 | CASRTFGSDEQFF | TGTGCCAGCAGGACATTTGGGAGCGATGAGCAGTTCTTC
TRBJ2-2 | TRBV29-1 | - | TRBD1 | 14 | CSVRTGDNTGELFF | TGCAGCGTTAGGACAGGGGATAACACCGGGGAGCTGTTTTTT
TRBJ1-1 | TRBV9 | - | - | 14 | CASSVGAMNTEAFF | TGTGCCAGCAGCGTTGGGGCGATGAACACTGAAGCTTTCTTT
TRBJ2-5 | TRBV9 | - | TRBD1 | 15 | CASSVAGTGEETQYF | TGTGCCAGCAGCGTAGCCGGGACAGGGGAAGAGACCCAGTACTTC
TRBJ2-7 | TRBV5-4 | - | TRBD2 | 13 | CASSWGGDYEQYF | TGTGCCAGCAGCTGGGGGGGAGACTACGAGCAGTACTTC
TRBJ2-1 | TRBV5-1 | - | - | 14 | CASSFRLAVDEQFF | TGCGCCAGCAGCTTCCGTCTAGCTGTTGATGAGCAGTTCTTC
TRBJ2-1 | TRBV4-3 | - | TRBD2 | 16 | CASSQSGGVSYNEQFF | TGCGCCAGCAGCCAGAGCGGGGGCGTCTCCTACAATGAGCAGTTCTTC
TRBJ2-5 | TRBV5-4 | - | - | 14 | CASSLRLAGETQYF | TGTGCCAGCAGCTTGAGGCTAGCCGGAGAGACCCAGTACTTC
TRBJ1-2 | TRBV5-8 | - | TRBD1 | 16 | CASSFEGQGESYGYTF | TGTGCCAGCAGCTTCGAGGGACAGGGAGAATCCTATGGCTACACCTTC
TRBJ2-7 | TRBV5-6 | once | TRBD1 | 15 | CASSLGTGKSYEQYF | TGTGCCAGCAGCTTGGGGACAGGGAAGTCCTACGAGCAGTACTTC
TRBJ2-2 | TRBV9 | - | - | 13 | CASSVEGSGELFF | TGTGCCAGCAGCGTAGAAGGGAGCGGGGAGCTGTTTTTT
TRBJ1-3 | TRBV5-5 | - | - | 16 | CASSQIGSGFGNTIYF | TGTGCCAGCAGCCAGATTGGATCGGGTTTTGGAAACACCATATATTTT
TRBJ2-1 | TRBV4-2 | - | - | 12 | CASSPGNNEQFF | TGTGCCAGCAGCCCCGGGAACAATGAGCAGTTCTTC
TRBJ2-5 | TRBV7-3 | once | TRBD1 | 18 | CASSSTPGQGPLQETQYF | TGTGCCAGCAGCTCAACCCCGGGACAGGGGCCACTACAAGAGACCCAGTACTTC
TRBJ2-7 | TRBV6-5 | - | - | 14 | CASSYAPGSYEQYF | TGTGCCAGCAGTTACGCGCCAGGGTCCTACGAGCAGTACTTC
TRBJ2-2 | TRBV5-6 | few | TRBD1 | 16 | CASSSRQGANTGELFF | TGTGCCAGCAGCTCCCGACAGGGGGCGAACACCGGGGAGCTGTTTTTT
TRBJ1-2 | TRBV7-9 | - | - | 16 | CASSEGRGSTNYGYTF | TGTGCCAGCAGTGAGGGCAGGGGCAGTACTAACTATGGCTACACCTTC
TRBJ2-1 | TRBV4-3 | - | TRBD1 | 17 | CASSQQLRDRLVNEQFF | TGCGCCAGCAGCCAACAACTCCGGGACAGGCTGGTCAATGAGCAGTTCTTC
TRBJ2-3 | TRBV7-6 | - | - | 15 | CASSLRLVGTDTQYF | TGTGCCAGCAGCCTCCGACTAGTCGGCACAGATACGCAGTATTTT